This T cell receptor beta chain was retrieved from a study of shared clonotypes between healthy human individuals. About this clone: Its antigen is not known.

Replicate PCRs from sorted subsets contained roughly 200 ng DNA, which is 31,000 or so T cell genomes. Clones were read by immunoSEQ multiplex PCR, and TCRdb kept only the in-frame ones, dropping some. The sample consists of over 400,000 clones, approximately 95% of them appearing once. General observations from the study: The study generally estimated greater richness for naive than memory subsets.

The origin of this receptor is a woman under 40 in good health. Sequenced input: naive CD4+ T cells sorted from blood. Subset here: CD45RA+ positively selected.

The CDR3 protein is CSVETGSKNIQYF. As DNA, the CDR3 is TGCAGCGTCGAGACAGGGTCCAAAAACATTCAGTACTTC. The chain links TRBV29-1 to TRBJ2-4; 7 bases align to TRBD1. J lost 2 bases, V lost 6 bases, and 4 bases had no gene match. Germline values: CDR1 SQVTM, CDR2 ANQGSEA. The CDR3 runs 13 residues.